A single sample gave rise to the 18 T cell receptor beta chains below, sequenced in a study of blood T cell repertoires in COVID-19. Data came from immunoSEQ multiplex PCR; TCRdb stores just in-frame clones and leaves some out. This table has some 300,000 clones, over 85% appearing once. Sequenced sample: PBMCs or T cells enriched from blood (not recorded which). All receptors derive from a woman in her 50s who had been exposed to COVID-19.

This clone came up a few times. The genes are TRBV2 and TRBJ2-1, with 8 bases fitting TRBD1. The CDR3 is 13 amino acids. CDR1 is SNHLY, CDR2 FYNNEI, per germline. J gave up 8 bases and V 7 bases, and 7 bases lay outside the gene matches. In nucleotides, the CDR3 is TGTGCCAGCACCCGGGACAGGCCCGATGAGCAGTTCTTC. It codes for CASTRDRPDEQFF.

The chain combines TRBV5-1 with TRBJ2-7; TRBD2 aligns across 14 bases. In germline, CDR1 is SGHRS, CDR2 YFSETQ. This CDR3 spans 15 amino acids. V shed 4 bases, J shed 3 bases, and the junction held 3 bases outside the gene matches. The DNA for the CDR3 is TGCGCCAGCAGCGGGACTAGCGGGGGACTCTACGAGCAGTACTTC. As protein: CASSGTSGGLYEQYF.

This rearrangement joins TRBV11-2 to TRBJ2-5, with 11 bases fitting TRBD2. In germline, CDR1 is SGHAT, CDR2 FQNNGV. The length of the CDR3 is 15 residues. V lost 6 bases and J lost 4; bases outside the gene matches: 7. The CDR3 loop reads CASRGSGGAAETQYF. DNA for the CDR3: TGTGCCAGCAGGGGTAGCGGGGGGGCCGCAGAGACCCAGTACTTC. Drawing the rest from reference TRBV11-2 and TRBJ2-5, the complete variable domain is EAGVAQSPRYKIIEKRQSVAFWCNPISGHATLYWYQQILGQGPKLLIQFQNNGVVDDSQLPKDRFSAERLKGVDSTLKIQPAKLEDSAVYLCASRGSGGAAETQYFGPGTRLLVL.

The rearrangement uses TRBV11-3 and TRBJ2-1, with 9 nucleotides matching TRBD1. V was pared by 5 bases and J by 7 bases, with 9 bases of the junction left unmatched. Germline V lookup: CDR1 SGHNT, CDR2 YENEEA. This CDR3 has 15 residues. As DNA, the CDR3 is TGTGCCAGCAGCGCCCTTACAGGGGGCGGGAATGAGCAGTTCTTC. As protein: CASSALTGGGNEQFF.

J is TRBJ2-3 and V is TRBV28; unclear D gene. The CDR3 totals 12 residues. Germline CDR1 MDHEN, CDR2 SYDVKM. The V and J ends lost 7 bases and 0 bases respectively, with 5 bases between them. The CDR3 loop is CASTGSTDTQYF. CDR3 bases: TGTGCCAGCACCGGTAGCACAGATACGCAGTATTTT.

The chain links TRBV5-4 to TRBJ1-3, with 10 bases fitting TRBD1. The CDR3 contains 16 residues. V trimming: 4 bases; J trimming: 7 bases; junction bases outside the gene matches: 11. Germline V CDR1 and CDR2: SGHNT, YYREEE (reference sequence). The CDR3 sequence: CASSPAGTGVGNTIYF. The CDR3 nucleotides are TGTGCCAGCAGCCCTGCAGGGACAGGGGTTGGGAACACCATATATTTT.

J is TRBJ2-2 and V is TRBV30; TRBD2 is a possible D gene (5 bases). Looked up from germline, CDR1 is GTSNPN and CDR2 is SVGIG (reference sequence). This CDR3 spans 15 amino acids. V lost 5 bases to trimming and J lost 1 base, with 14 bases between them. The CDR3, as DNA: TGTGCCTGGGACGCTTTAGGAGGGAACACCGGGGAGCTGTTTTTT. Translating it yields CAWDALGGNTGELFF.

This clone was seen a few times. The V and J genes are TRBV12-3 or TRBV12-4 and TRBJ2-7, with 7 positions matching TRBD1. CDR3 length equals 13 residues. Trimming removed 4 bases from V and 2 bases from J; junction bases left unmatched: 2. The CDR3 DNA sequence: TGTGCCAGCAGTTGGACAGGAACCTACGAGCAGTACTTC. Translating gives CASSWTGTYEQYF.

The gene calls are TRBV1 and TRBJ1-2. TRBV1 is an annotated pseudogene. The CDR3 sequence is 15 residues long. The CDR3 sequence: CTSSQAHRGWDGYTF. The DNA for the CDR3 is TGCACCAGCAGCCAAGCTCACCGGGGGTGGGATGGCTACACCTTC.

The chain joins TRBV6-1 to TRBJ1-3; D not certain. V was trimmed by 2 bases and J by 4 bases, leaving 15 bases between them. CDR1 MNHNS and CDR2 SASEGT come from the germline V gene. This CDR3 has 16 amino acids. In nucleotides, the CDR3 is TGTGCCAGCAGTGAAATCGGAGCTCGGCGAGGAAACACCATATATTTT. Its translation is CASSEIGARRGNTIYF.

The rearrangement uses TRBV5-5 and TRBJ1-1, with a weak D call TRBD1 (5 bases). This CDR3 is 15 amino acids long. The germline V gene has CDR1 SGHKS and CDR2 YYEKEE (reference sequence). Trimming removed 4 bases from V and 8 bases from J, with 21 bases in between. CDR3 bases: TGTGCCAGCAGCCTTGCTGGGAGGGGCGGCATGGAAGCTTTCTTT. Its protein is CASSLAGRGGMEAFF. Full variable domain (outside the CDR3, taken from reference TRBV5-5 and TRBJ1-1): DAGVTQSPTHLIKTRGQQVTLRCSPISGHKSVSWYQQVLGQGPQFIFQYYEKEERGRGNFPDRFSARQFPNYSSELNVNALLLGDSALYLCASSLAGRGGMEAFFGQGTRLTVV.

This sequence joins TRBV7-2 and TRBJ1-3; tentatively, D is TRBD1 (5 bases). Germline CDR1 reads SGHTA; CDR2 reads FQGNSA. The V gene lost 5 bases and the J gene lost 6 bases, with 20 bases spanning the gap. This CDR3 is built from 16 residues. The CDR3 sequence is CASSLGSNRLLNTIYF. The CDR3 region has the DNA TGTGCCAGCAGCCTTGGATCCAACAGGCTTTTAAACACCATATATTTT.

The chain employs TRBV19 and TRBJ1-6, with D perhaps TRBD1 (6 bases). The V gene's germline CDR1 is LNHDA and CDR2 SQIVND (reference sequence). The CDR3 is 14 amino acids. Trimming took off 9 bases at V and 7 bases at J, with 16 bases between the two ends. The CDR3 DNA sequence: TGTGCCAGCAAGGTGGCAGGGGCGAATTCACCCCTCCACTTT. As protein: CASKVAGANSPLHF. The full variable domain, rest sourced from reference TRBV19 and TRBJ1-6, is DGGITQSPKYLFRKEGQNVTLSCEQNLNHDAMYWYRQDPGQGLRLIYYSQIVNDFQKGDIAEGYSVSREKKESFPLTVTSAQKNPTAFYLCASKVAGANSPLHFGNGTRLTVT.

CDR3 DNA: TGTGCCAGTACAGTTAACTATGGCTACACCTTC. It yields the protein CASTVNYGYTF. V and J are TRBV2 and TRBJ1-2; no firm D call. CDR1 and CDR2 (germline): SNHLY, FYNNEI. Trimming pared 9 bases from V and 1 base from J, leaving 6 bases between. The CDR3 has 11 amino acids.

CDR3 residues: CASSLRDRGSVGEAFF. The CDR3 nucleotides are TGTGCCAGCTCACTCCGTGACAGGGGGTCGGTCGGTGAAGCTTTCTTT. The gene calls are TRBV18 and TRBJ1-1; 9 bases are shared with TRBD1. The CDR3 is made up of 16 amino acids. CDR1 and CDR2 from the germline V gene are KGHSH and LQKENI. The ends lost 4 bases at V and 7 bases at J; junction bases unmatched: 13.

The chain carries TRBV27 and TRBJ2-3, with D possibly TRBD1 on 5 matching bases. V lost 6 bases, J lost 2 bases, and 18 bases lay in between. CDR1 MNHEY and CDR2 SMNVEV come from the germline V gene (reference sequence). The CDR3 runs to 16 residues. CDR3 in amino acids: CASSHNPGSNTDTQYF. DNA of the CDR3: TGTGCCAGCAGCCACAACCCAGGGTCCAACACAGATACGCAGTATTTT.

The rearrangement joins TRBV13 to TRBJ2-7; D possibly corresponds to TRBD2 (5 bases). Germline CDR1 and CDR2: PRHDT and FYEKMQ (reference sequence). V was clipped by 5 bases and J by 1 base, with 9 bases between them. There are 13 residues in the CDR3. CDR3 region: CASSPTGSYEQYF. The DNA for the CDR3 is TGTGCCAGCAGCCCCACGGGGTCCTACGAGCAGTACTTC.

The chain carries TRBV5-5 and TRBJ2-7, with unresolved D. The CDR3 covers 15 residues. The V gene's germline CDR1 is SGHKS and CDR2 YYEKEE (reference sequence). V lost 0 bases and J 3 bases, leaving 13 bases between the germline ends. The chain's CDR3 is CASSLVSSFDYEQYF. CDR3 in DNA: TGTGCCAGCAGCTTGGTCTCCAGTTTTGACTACGAGCAGTACTTC.